Following are 13 T cell receptor beta chains from one sample sequenced in a study of blood T cell repertoires in COVID-19. TCRdb's table, derived via immunoSEQ multiplex PCR, lists solely in-frame clones and lacks some. The data contain under 300,000 clones, approximately 82% of them seen just once; the ten biggest clones take up approximately 4.9%. Sequenced input: peripheral blood. The receptors derive from an elderly woman with active or convalescent COVID-19.

The chain has TRBV19 and TRBJ2-1, with D perhaps TRBD2 (6 bases). This CDR3 spans 14 amino acids. Per the germline V gene, CDR1 is LNHDA and CDR2 is SQIVND (reference sequence). V was clipped by 6 bases and J by 9 bases, with 18 bases between them. CDR3 protein: CASSTGGGLGEQFF. The CDR3 DNA reads TGTGCCAGTAGCACTGGCGGAGGGTTGGGTGAGCAGTTCTTC.

V is TRBV5-4 and J is TRBJ2-1, with TRBD1 as a possible D gene (6 bases). There are 14 residues in the CDR3. The V gene's germline CDR1 is SGHNT and CDR2 YYREEE (reference sequence). V was trimmed by 5 bases and J by 3 bases, leaving 12 bases between them. The CDR3 is CASRAAGVYNEQFF. CDR3 bases: TGTGCCAGCAGGGCCGCAGGGGTCTACAATGAGCAGTTCTTC.

In this sample, this clone turned up once. This chain joins TRBV30 and TRBJ1-4; D is ambiguous. Germline V lookup: CDR1 GTSNPN, CDR2 SVGIG (reference sequence). The CDR3 sequence is 14 residues long. V was cut by 4 bases and J by 3 bases, with 12 bases left in between. In DNA, the CDR3 is TGTGCCTGGACCCCCGGGTTGGCTAATGAAAAACTGTTTTTT. Translating it yields CAWTPGLANEKLFF.

V gene TRBV28 combines with J gene TRBJ1-2; 8 positions match TRBD1. Trimming cost V 5 bases and J 10 bases; bases outside gene matches: 9. Germline V gene lookup returns CDR1 MDHEN and CDR2 SYDVKM. This CDR3 spans 13 amino acids. The DNA of the CDR3 is TGTGCCAGCAGTCCCCGACAGGGGTACGTCTACACCTTC. Translating gives CASSPRQGYVYTF.

The V gene is TRBV7-6, the J gene TRBJ2-5, with D maybe TRBD2 (6 bases). Trimming pared 5 bases from V and 2 bases from J, leaving 15 bases between. This CDR3 is 15 amino acids long. Germline V lookup: CDR1 SGHVS, CDR2 FNYEAQ. The CDR3 DNA sequence: TGTGCCAGCAGCCTAGGGCCGGGGAGGCAAGAGACCCAGTACTTC. It translates to CASSLGPGRQETQYF.

The chain links TRBV11-2 to TRBJ1-2, with D maybe TRBD1 (5 bases). This CDR3 has 15 residues. From germline, CDR1 is SGHAT and CDR2 FQNNGV. Between the trimmed V and J ends, which lost 1 base and 2 bases, there was a span of 11 bases. Here the CDR3 DNA reads TGTGCCAGCAGCTTAGGGCAGGGCCCCAACTATGGCTACACCTTC. This gives the protein CASSLGQGPNYGYTF.

A few counts support this clone. V usage is TRBV5-1 and J usage is TRBJ2-2, with D perhaps matching TRBD2 (6 bases). This CDR3 is 13 amino acids long. The germline V and J ends were trimmed by 7 bases and 6 bases, with 13 bases remaining between them. The V gene's germline CDR1 is SGHRS and CDR2 YFSETQ. CDR3 sequence: CASRLDHPGELFF. As DNA, the CDR3 is TGCGCCAGCCGACTAGATCATCCCGGGGAGCTGTTTTTT.

The rearrangement links TRBV29-1 to TRBJ2-5; 11 positions match TRBD2. The J segment lost 0 bases and the V segment lost 6 bases, leaving 6 bases of the junction unmatched. The CDR3 is 15 amino acids. The V gene's germline CDR1 is SQVTM and CDR2 ANQGSEA. This chain's CDR3 is CSVDGTSGYQETQYF. The CDR3 DNA reads as TGCAGCGTGGATGGGACTAGCGGTTACCAAGAGACCCAGTACTTC.

This clone is a singleton in its sample. CDR3 DNA: TGTGCCAGCACAAAGCTCGGCCCGCAGGACACTGAAGCTTTCTTT. Translation gives CASTKLGPQDTEAFF. V gene TRBV2 combines with J gene TRBJ1-1; D is unclear. V lost 7 bases and J lost 3, with 18 bases in between. The CDR3 runs 15 residues. From germline, CDR1 is SNHLY and CDR2 FYNNEI.

The rearrangement joins TRBV28 to TRBJ1-6; 9 positions agree with TRBD1. The J segment lost 9 bases and the V segment lost 5 bases, leaving 11 bases of the junction unmatched. Germline V CDR1 and CDR2: MDHEN, SYDVKM. There are 16 residues in the CDR3. The CDR3 here is CASSPRQGVFSSPLHF. CDR3 coding DNA: TGTGCCAGCAGTCCCAGACAGGGGGTATTCTCTTCACCCCTCCACTTT.

The chain links TRBV10-3 to TRBJ1-6; D might be TRBD1 (6 bases). This CDR3 region has 16 residues. Germline V gives CDR1 ENHRY, CDR2 SYGVKD. Trimming pared 6 bases from V and 5 bases from J, leaving 17 bases between. The CDR3 is CAISLEGGTNNSPLHF. As DNA, the CDR3 is TGTGCCATCAGCTTGGAGGGAGGGACAAATAATTCACCCCTCCACTTT.

The chain carries TRBV7-9 and TRBJ2-2; the D is unclear. The CDR3 is 14 amino acids. Between the trimmed V and J ends, which lost 5 bases and 0 bases, there was a span of 7 bases. Germline CDR1 and CDR2: SEHNR and FQNEAQ (reference sequence). The CDR3 DNA reads TGTGCCAGCAGCGTACAAGCGAACACCGGGGAGCTGTTTTTT. Translated: CASSVQANTGELFF.

The chain joins TRBV5-6 to TRBJ2-1; D may be TRBD1 (6 bases). Germline V gene lookup returns CDR1 SGHDT and CDR2 YYEEEE. The CDR3 covers 17 residues. Trimming removed 2 bases at V and 4 bases at J, with 19 bases between. This chain's CDR3 is CASSFVTQGLGYNEQFF. The DNA for the CDR3 is TGTGCCAGCAGCTTTGTAACCCAGGGGTTGGGGTACAATGAGCAGTTCTTC.